This is a list of T cell receptor beta chains from one sample in a study of blood T cell repertoires in COVID-19. Here immunoSEQ multiplex PCR was the method, and the copy in TCRdb shows in-frame clones only, minus some. The sample consists of around 85,000 clones, around 88% of them appearing once. The specimen was peripheral blood. The receptors originated from a man aged 55 to 70 with acute or convalescent COVID-19. Both conserved end residues are part of each CDR3. D genes are given only for firm matches. Size is omitted from some rows. Given values are once, few, many or a class for expanded clones.

v_gene	abundance	j_gene	d_gene	CDR3aa	CDR3nt
TRBV7-6	NA	TRBJ2-7	TRBD2	CASSSVGTSGGYAEQYF	TGTGCCAGCAGCTCGGTCGGGACTAGCGGGGGATACGCTGAGCAGTACTTC
TRBV3-1/TRBV3-2	NA	TRBJ1-2	TRBD1	CASSQPQGANGYTF	TGTGCCAGCAGCCAACCACAGGGGGCTAATGGCTACACCTTC
TRBV30	NA	TRBJ1-1	NA	CAWIQQAEAFF	TGTGCCTGGATTCAGCAGGCTGAAGCTTTCTTT
TRBV4-3	NA	TRBJ2-2	TRBD2	CASSVGLAKTGELFF	TGCGCCAGTTCGGTCGGACTAGCAAAAACCGGGGAGCTGTTTTTT
TRBV27	NA	TRBJ2-1	TRBD2	CASSLKVSGGAYNEQFF	TGTGCCAGCAGTTTGAAGGTGAGCGGGGGGGCCTACAATGAGCAGTTCTTC
TRBV4-1	NA	TRBJ1-2	NA	CASSQGQGYGYTF	TGCGCCAGCAGCCAAGGGCAGGGCTATGGCTACACCTTC
TRBV11-2	NA	TRBJ1-2	NA	CASSTDRLSNYGYTF	TGTGCCAGCAGCACAGACAGGCTCTCTAACTATGGCTACACCTTC
TRBV10-3	NA	TRBJ1-5	TRBD1	CASRQGPNQPQHF	TGTGCCAGCCGACAGGGGCCCAATCAGCCCCAGCATTTT
TRBV28	NA	TRBJ2-6	NA	CASSLPTGSGANVLTF	TGTGCCAGCAGTTTACCTACAGGGTCTGGGGCCAACGTCCTGACTTTC
TRBV10-3	NA	TRBJ1-2	NA	CAIRTAGGRVGYTF	TGTGCCATCCGAACGGCGGGGGGGCGGGTTGGCTACACCTTC
TRBV7-9	NA	TRBJ1-2	TRBD1	CASSDRGLYGYTF	TGTGCCAGCAGCGACAGGGGGCTATATGGCTACACCTTC
TRBV2	NA	TRBJ2-3	NA	CASRQGSTDTQYF	TGTGCCAGCCGGCAGGGAAGCACAGATACGCAGTATTTT
TRBV19	NA	TRBJ1-3	NA	CASSTTRDIGSGNTIYF	TGTGCCAGTAGTACGACCCGGGACATCGGCTCTGGAAACACCATATATTTT
TRBV12-3/TRBV12-4	NA	TRBJ2-3	TRBD1	CASSLATGYTQYF	TGTGCCAGCAGTTTAGCGACAGGGTATACGCAGTATTTT
TRBV9	NA	TRBJ1-5	NA	CASSLLGAAGNQPQHF	TGTGCCAGCAGCCTACTTGGCGCGGCTGGCAATCAGCCCCAGCATTTT
TRBV3-1/TRBV3-2	once	TRBJ2-3	TRBD2	CASSSYSISLAGFQDTQYF	TGTGCCAGCAGCTCCTATTCAATCAGTCTAGCGGGGTTTCAGGATACGCAGTATTTT
TRBV3-1/TRBV3-2	NA	TRBJ2-2	TRBD1	CASRRGQGGNTGELFF	TGTGCCAGCAGGAGGGGACAGGGGGGGAACACCGGGGAGCTGTTTTTT
TRBV5-8	NA	TRBJ2-5	NA	CASSRRGGGVIFQETQYF	TGTGCCAGCAGCAGGCGCGGCGGCGGGGTGATATTCCAAGAGACCCAGTACTTC
TRBV4-3	NA	TRBJ2-2	TRBD2	CASSQDSISGGGTGELFF	TGCGCCAGCAGCCAAGATAGTATCAGCGGGGGAGGGACCGGGGAGCTGTTTTTT
TRBV7-2	few	TRBJ1-5	TRBD1	CASSLVLGQGNQPQHF	TGTGCCAGCAGCTTAGTCCTGGGACAGGGCAATCAGCCCCAGCATTTT
TRBV13	NA	TRBJ2-1	NA	CASSLGGVNEQFF	TGTGCCAGCAGCTTAGGCGGGGTCAATGAGCAGTTCTTC
TRBV5-6	NA	TRBJ1-4	NA	CASRKQFRGADEKLFF	TGTGCCAGCAGAAAACAGTTCCGGGGGGCAGATGAAAAACTGTTTTTT